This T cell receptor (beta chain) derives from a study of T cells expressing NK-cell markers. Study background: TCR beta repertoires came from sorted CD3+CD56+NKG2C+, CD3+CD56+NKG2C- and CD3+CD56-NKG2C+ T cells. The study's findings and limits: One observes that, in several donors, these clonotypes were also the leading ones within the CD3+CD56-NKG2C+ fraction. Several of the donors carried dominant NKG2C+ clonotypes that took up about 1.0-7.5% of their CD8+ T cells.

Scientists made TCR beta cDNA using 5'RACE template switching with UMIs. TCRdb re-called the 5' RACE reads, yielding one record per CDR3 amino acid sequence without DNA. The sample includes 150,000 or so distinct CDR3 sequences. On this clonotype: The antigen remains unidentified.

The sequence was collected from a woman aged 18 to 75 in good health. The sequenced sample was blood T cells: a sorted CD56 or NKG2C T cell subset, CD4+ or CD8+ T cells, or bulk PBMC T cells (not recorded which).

CDR3 sequence reads: CASSLYGTDDNEQFF. The chain is built from TRBV5-1 and TRBJ2-1; TCRdb's D gene call, TRBD1, goes unchecked for lack of DNA. Germline V gene lookup returns CDR1 SGHRS and CDR2 YFSETQ. CDR3 size: 15 residues.